Listed below are T cell receptor beta chains from one sample, sequenced in a study of cytomegalovirus exposure and HLA in healthy donors. Profiled with immunoSEQ multiplex PCR; TCRdb holds only in-frame clones, not every one. The data hold 280,000 or so clones, with roughly 90% observed a single time. Specimen: PBMCs. Source of these receptors: a woman between 18 and 30 years old in good health and CMV-seronegative. Both conserved end residues are part of each CDR3.

V	J	CDR3
TRBV20-1	TRBJ2-1	CSASTNNEQFF
TRBV10-2	TRBJ1-5	CASSESGRGEPQHF
TRBV6-1	TRBJ1-4	CASSDRGGMYEKLFF
TRBV2	TRBJ1-1	CASSEKGSEGAFF
TRBV18	TRBJ2-7	CASSPSSYEQYF
TRBV11-2	TRBJ2-7	CASSAGSPFNF
TRBV13	TRBJ2-7	CASSLGAGGLDEQYF
TRBV5-1	TRBJ2-5	CASSTSGGAETQYF
TRBV5-4	TRBJ2-7	CASSPGIAGGTYEQYF
TRBV6-6	TRBJ2-7	CASSYSNGVRGEQYF
TRBV5-5	TRBJ1-5	CASSLARDQPQHF
TRBV28	TRBJ1-3	CASSPGQGSGNTIYF
TRBV19	TRBJ2-1	CASTRSYEQFF
TRBV6-5	TRBJ2-7	CASESDTGTYEQYF